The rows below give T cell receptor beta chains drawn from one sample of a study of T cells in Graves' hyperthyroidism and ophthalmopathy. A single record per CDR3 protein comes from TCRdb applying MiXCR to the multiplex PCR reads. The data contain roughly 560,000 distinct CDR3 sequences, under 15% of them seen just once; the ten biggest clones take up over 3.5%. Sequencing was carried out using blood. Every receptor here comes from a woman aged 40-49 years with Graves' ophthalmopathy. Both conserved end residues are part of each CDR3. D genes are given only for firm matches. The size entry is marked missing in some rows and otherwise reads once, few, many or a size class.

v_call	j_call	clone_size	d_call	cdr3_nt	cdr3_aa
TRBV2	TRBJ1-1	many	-	TGTGCCAGCATTCTCGGACATATGAACACTGAAGCTTTCTTT	CASILGHMNTEAFF
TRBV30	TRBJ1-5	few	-	TGTGCCTGGAGCCTGGACGCCCCAGGCGATCAGCCCCAGCATTTT	CAWSLDAPGDQPQHF
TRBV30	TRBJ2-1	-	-	TGTGCCTGGATCCCTCGCGGGACTTCGTACAATGAGCAGTTCTTC	CAWIPRGTSYNEQFF
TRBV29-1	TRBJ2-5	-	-	TGCAGCGTTGAAGAGTCGGGGGACCTTAAAGCAGAGACCCAGTACTTC	CSVEESGDLKAETQYF
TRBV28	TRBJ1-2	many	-	TGTGCCAGCAGTCCCATTACTGGAGGTTGGGGCTACACCTTC	CASSPITGGWGYTF
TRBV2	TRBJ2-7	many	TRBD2	TGTGCCAGCAGTGGCCAGCGGGAGTCGCCAAAGCAGTACTTC	CASSGQRESPKQYF
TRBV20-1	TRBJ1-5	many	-	TGCAGTGCTAGAGACGGGCTTAGCAATCAGCCCCAGCATTTT	CSARDGLSNQPQHF
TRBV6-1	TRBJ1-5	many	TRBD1	TGTGCCAGCAGTGAAGACTATACAGGGGCGGCTCAGCCCCAGCATTTT	CASSEDYTGAAQPQHF
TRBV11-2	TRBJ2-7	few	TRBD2	TGTGCCAGCAGCTTAGACCCTAGCGGGAGGGGCGAGCAGTACTTC	CASSLDPSGRGEQYF
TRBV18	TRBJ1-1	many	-	TGTGCCAGCTCACTCTCCCCGACCAGCCAGGCTTTCTTT	CASSLSPTSQAFF
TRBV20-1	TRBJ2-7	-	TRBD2	TGCAGTGCTAGAGAGGCCCCGGGACTAGCGGTACTGCAGTACTTC	CSAREAPGLAVLQYF
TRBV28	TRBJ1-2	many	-	TGTGCCAGCAGTACGACCGATTATGGCTACACCTTC	CASSTTDYGYTF
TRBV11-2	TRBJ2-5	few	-	TGTGCCAGCAGCTTCAGGACTATATCCCTTGACGTCTACCAAGAGACCCAGTACTTC	CASSFRTISLDVYQETQYF
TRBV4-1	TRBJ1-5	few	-	TGCGCCAGCAGCCAAGGTGTGGACCAGCCCCAGCATTTT	CASSQGVDQPQHF
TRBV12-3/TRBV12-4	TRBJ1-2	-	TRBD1	TGTGCCAGCAGTTTTCGGGGGACAGGGGAAGGCTACACCTTC	CASSFRGTGEGYTF
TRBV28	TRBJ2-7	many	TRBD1	TGTGCCAGCAGTTCCCCGGACAGGGGGAGGCCGGAGCAGTACTTC	CASSSPDRGRPEQYF
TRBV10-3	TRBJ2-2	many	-	TGTGCCATCAGTGAGACAAAGCCCCTCACCGGGGAGCTGTTTTTT	CAISETKPLTGELFF